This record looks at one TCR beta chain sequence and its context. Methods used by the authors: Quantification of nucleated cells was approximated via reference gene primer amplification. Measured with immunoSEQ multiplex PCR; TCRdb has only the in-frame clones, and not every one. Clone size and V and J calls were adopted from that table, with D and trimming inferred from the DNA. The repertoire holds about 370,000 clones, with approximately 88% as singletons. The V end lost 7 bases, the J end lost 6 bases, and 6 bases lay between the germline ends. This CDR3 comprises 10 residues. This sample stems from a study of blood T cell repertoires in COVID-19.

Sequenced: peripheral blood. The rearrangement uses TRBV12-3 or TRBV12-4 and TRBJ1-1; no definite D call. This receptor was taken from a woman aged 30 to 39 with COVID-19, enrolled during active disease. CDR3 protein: CASMEAEAFF. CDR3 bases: TGTGCCAGCATGGAGGCTGAAGCTTTCTTT.